This TCR beta chain is from a study of blood T cell repertoires in COVID-19. Overall study context: Acute and convalescent COVID-19 samples came from the United States, Italy and Spain. Sources were T cells, B-cell-depleted T cells, or PBMCs; the material itself was cDNA or gDNA.

This clone has just one count. Per the authors' pipeline: Amplification with reference gene primers provided the estimates of nucleated cell counts. Generated by immunoSEQ multiplex PCR, the TCRdb table keeps only in-frame clones and is missing some. V, J and clone size are those of that table, while D and trimming were read from the DNA. Of around 39,000 clones listed, approximately 88% are singletons. Sequencing input: peripheral blood. The clonotype was recovered from a human donor in a cohort sampled during active COVID-19.

The CDR3 is CASTIRTGPKGYTF. The CDR3 nucleotides read TGTGCCAGCACCATTCGGACAGGGCCAAAAGGCTACACCTTC. This chain uses TRBV28 with TRBJ1-2; 8 nucleotides align to TRBD1. There are 14 residues in the CDR3. Germline loops: CDR1 MDHEN, CDR2 SYDVKM. The V gene end was trimmed by 7 bases and the J gene end by 8 bases; junction bases not matched to a gene: 12.